The clone carrying this TCR beta chain was observed many times. This sample was taken from a study of CD8 T cells in ankylosing spondylitis. MiXCR was run by TCRdb on the 5' RACE reads, yielding one entry per CDR3 protein. Of over 100,000 distinct CDR3 sequences listed, 11% were seen once; the top ten hold roughly 4.3%. The sample was blood, either unsorted or a sorted T cell fraction (not recorded which). The TCR originated in a female donor with ankylosing spondylitis or in good health (not recorded which).

This CDR3 is CASSRQDLGYTF. CDR3 coding DNA: TGTGCCAGCAGCAGACAGGATCTTGGCTACACCTTC. This chain connects TRBV3-1 to TRBJ1-2; tentatively, D is TRBD1 (6 bases). Germline loops: CDR1 LGHDT, CDR2 YNNKEL (reference sequence). V was cut by 5 bases and J by 7 bases, with 11 bases left in between. This CDR3 is built from 12 residues.